These 3 T cell receptor beta chains were sequenced from one sample in a study of Graves' ophthalmopathy and Graves' hyperthyroidism. Transcripts of RNA were the source for amplifying TCR beta CDR3 regions. The authors performed first-round RT-PCR with HTBI primers and then a second-round multiplex PCR. From the multiplex PCR reads, TCRdb called clonotypes with MiXCR, one entry per CDR3 protein. The repertoire includes some 1.1 million distinct CDR3 sequences, roughly two fifths of them detected once, and over 8.5% sits in the top ten. The sample comprised peripheral blood or thyroid tissue (not recorded which). All receptors derive from an adult man with Graves' hyperthyroidism.

The sample holds many counts of this clonotype. J is TRBJ2-5 and V is TRBV29-1, with 13 bases aligning to TRBD2. The CDR3 sequence is 15 residues long. The germline V gene has CDR1 SQVTM and CDR2 ANQGSEA. V lost 3 bases to trimming and J lost 5 bases; unmatched junction nucleotides: 6. The CDR3 DNA reads TGCAGCGTTGATGGACTAGCGGGAGAGTGGGAGACCCAGTACTTC. Its protein is CSVDGLAGEWETQYF. Drawing the rest from reference TRBV29-1 and TRBJ2-5, the complete variable domain is SAVISQKPSRDICQRGTSLTIQCQVDSQVTMMFWYRQQPGQSLTLIATANQGSEATYESGFVIDKFPISRPNLTFSTLTVSNMSPEDSSIYLCSVDGLAGEWETQYFGPGTRLLVL.

The count of this clonotype is one. V usage is TRBV5-1 and J usage is TRBJ1-1; D gene uncertain. This CDR3 has 14 residues. V lost 5 bases to trimming and J lost 1 base, with 12 bases between them. CDR1 and CDR2 from the germline V gene are SGHRS and YFSETQ. DNA of the CDR3: TGCGCCAGCAGTCCTCGAGGGTCGAACACTGAAGCTTTCTTT. Translated, it gives CASSPRGSNTEAFF.

This rearrangement joins TRBV14 to TRBJ2-2; tentative D call: TRBD2 (5 bases). The CDR3 sequence is 16 residues long. CDR1 is SGHDN, CDR2 FVKESK, per germline. The V gene lost 4 bases and the J gene lost 3 bases, with 15 bases spanning the gap. This CDR3 is CASSLLGGKDTGELFF. The DNA of the CDR3 is TGTGCCAGCAGCCTCCTTGGAGGCAAGGACACCGGGGAGCTGTTTTTT.